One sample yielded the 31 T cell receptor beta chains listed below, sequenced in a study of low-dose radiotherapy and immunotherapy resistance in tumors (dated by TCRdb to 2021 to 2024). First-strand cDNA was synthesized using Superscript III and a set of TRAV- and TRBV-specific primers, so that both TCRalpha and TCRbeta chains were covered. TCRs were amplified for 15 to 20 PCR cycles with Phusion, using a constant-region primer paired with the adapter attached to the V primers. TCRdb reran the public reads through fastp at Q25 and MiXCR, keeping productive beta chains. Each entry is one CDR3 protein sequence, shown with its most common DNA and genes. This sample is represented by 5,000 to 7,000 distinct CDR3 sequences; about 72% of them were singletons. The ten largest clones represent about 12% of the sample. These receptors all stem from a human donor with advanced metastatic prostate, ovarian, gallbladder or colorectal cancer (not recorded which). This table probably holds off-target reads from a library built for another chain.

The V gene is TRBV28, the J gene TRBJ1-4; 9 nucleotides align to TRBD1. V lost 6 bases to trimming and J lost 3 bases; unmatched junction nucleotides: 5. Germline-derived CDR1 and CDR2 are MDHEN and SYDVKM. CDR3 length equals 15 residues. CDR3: CASSLGDRANEKLFF. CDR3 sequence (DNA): TGTGCCAGCAGCTTAGGGGACAGGGCTAATGAAAAACTGTTTTTT.

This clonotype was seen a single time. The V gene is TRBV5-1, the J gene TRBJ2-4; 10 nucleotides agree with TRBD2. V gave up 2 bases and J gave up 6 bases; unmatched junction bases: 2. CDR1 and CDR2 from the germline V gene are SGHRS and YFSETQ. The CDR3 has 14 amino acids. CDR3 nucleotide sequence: TGCGCCAGCAGCTTTACTAGCGGGGCAAACATTCAGTACTTC. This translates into CASSFTSGANIQYF.

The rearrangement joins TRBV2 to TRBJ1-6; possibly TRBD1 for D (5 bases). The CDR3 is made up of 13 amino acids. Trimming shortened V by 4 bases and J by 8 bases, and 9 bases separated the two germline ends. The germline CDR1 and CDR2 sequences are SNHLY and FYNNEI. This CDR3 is CASSGQGYSPLHF. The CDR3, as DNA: TGTGCCAGCAGTGGGCAGGGATATTCACCCCTCCACTTT. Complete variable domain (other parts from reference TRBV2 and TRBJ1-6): EPEVTQTPSHQVTQMGQEVILRCVPISNHLYFYWYRQILGQKVEFLVSFYNNEISEKSEIFDDQFSVERPDGSNFTLKIRSTKLEDSAMYFCASSGQGYSPLHFGNGTRLTVT.

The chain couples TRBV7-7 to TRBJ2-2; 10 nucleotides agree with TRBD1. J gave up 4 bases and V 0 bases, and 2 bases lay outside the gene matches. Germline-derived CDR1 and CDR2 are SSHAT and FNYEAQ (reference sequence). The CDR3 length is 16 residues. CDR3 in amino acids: CASSLAGQGITGELFF. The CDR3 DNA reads TGTGCCAGCAGCTTAGCGGGACAGGGGATCACCGGGGAGCTGTTTTTT.

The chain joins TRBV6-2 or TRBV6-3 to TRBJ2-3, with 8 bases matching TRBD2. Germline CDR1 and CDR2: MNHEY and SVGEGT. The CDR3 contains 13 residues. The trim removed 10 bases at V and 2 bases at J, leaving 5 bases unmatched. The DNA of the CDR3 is TGTGCCACCACAGCGGGAGTCACAGATACGCAGTATTTT. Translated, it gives CATTAGVTDTQYF.

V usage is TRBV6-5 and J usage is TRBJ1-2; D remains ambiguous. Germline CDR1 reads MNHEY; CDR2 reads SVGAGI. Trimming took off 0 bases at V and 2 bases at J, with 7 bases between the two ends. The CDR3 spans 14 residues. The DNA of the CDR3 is TGTGCCAGCAGTTACTCGCCGGAGAACTATGGCTACACCTTC. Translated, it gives CASSYSPENYGYTF.

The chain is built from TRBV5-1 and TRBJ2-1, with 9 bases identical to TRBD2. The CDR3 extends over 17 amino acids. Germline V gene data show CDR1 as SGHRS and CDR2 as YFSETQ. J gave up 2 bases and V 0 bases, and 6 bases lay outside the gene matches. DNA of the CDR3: TGCGCCAGCAGCTTGGTAGGAGCTAGCGGGACCTACAATGAGCAGTTCTTC. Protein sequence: CASSLVGASGTYNEQFF.

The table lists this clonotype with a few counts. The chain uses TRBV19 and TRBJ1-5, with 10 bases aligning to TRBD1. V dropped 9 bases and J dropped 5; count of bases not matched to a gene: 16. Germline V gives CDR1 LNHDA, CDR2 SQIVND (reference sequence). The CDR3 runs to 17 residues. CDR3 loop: CASSIRPGQGRHQPQHF. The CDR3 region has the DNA TGTGCCAGCTCGATAAGACCGGGACAGGGGAGGCATCAGCCCCAGCATTTT.

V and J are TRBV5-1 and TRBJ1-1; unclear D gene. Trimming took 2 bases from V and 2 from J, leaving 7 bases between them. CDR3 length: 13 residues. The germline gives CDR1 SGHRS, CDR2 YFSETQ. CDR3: CASSLGSNTEAFF. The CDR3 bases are TGCGCCAGCAGCTTAGGATCAAACACTGAAGCTTTCTTT.

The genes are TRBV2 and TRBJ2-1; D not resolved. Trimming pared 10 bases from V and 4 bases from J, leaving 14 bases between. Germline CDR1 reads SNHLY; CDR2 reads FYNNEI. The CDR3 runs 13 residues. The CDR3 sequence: CATSFGPYNEQFF. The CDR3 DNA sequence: TGTGCCACGAGTTTCGGGCCTTACAATGAGCAGTTCTTC. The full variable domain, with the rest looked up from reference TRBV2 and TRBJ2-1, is EPEVTQTPSHQVTQMGQEVILRCVPISNHLYFYWYRQILGQKVEFLVSFYNNEISEKSEIFDDQFSVERPDGSNFTLKIRSTKLEDSAMYFCATSFGPYNEQFFGPGTRLTVL.

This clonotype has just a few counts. Here the CDR3 reads CAIAPTGGENTEAFF. The CDR3 nucleotides are TGTGCCATCGCCCCGACAGGGGGCGAGAACACTGAAGCTTTCTTT. The J gene is TRBJ1-1, the V gene TRBV10-3, with TRBD1 identical over 10 bases. The CDR3 length is 15 residues. CDR1 is ENHRY and CDR2 is SYGVKD in the germline V gene. The junction had 7 bases not matched to a gene; V was cut back by 8 bases and J by 1 base.

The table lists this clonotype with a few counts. CDR3 DNA: TGCAGTGCTAGAAATCCAGGGCGAGAGACCCAGTACTTC. It codes for CSARNPGRETQYF. The rearrangement joins TRBV20-1 to TRBJ2-5; weak D call: TRBD1 (5 bases). Trimming took 2 bases from V and 4 from J, leaving 11 bases between them. The CDR3 contains 13 residues. CDR1 and CDR2 from the germline V gene are DFQATT and SNEGSKA (reference sequence).

The CDR3 DNA reads TGCAGCGTTGCCACCGGGACTAGCGGATCCAATGAGCAGTTCTTC. It specifies CSVATGTSGSNEQFF. V usage is TRBV29-1 and J usage is TRBJ2-1, with TRBD2 identical over 11 bases. Germline CDR1 and CDR2: SQVTM and ANQGSEA. V trimming: 4 bases; J trimming: 6 bases; junction bases outside the gene matches: 8. The CDR3 is 15 residues long.

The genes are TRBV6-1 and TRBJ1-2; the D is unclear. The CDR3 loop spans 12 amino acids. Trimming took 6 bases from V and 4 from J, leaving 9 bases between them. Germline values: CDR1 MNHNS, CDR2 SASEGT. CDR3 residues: CASRDDPYGYTF. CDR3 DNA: TGTGCCAGCAGGGACGATCCCTATGGCTACACCTTC.

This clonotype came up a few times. The CDR3 loop is CASSLSPAKNIQYF. Written as DNA, the CDR3 is TGTGCCAGCAGCCTGAGTCCGGCCAAAAACATTCAGTACTTC. The chain combines TRBV3-1 with TRBJ2-4, with unresolved D. In germline, CDR1 is LGHDT, CDR2 YNNKEL (reference sequence). The CDR3 spans 14 residues. Trimming took 4 bases from V and 1 from J, leaving 8 bases between them. Drawing the rest from reference TRBV3-1 and TRBJ2-4, the complete variable domain is DTAVSQTPKYLVTQMGNDKSIKCEQNLGHDTMYWYKQDSKKFLKIMFSYNNKELIINETVPNRFSPKSPDKAHLNLHINSLELGDSAVYFCASSLSPAKNIQYFGAGTRLSVL.

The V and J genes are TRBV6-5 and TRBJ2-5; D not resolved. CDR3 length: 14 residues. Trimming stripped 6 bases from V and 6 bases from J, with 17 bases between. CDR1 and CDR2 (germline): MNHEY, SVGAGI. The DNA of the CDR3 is TGTGCCAGCAGCCAATTCTTCGGCGGAAAGACCCAGTACTTC. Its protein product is CASSQFFGGKTQYF.

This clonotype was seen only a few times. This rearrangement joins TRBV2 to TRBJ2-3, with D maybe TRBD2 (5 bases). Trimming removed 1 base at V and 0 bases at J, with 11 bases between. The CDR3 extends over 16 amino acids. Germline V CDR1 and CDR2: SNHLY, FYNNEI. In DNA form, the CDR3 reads TGTGCCAGCAGTGAAGAAGGTTGGAGGAGCACAGATACGCAGTATTTT. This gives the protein CASSEEGWRSTDTQYF.

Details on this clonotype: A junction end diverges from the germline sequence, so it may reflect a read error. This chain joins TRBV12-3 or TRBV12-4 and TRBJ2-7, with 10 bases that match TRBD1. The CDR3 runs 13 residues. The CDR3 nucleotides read TGTGCCAGCAGTTTAGCGGCGACAGGGGGCCAGCACTTC. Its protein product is CASSLAATGGQHF.

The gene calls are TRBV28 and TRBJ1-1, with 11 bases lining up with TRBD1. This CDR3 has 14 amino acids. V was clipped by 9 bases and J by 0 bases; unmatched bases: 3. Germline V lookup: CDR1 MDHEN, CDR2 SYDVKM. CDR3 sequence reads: CASGQGAMNTEAFF. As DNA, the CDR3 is TGTGCCAGTGGACAGGGGGCCATGAACACTGAAGCTTTCTTT.

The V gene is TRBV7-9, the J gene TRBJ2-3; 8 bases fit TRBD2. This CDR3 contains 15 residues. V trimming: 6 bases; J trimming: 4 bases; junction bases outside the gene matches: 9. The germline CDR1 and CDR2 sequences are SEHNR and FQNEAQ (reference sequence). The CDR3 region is CASSPRLALADTQYF. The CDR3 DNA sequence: TGTGCCAGCAGTCCCAGACTAGCGTTGGCAGATACGCAGTATTTT.

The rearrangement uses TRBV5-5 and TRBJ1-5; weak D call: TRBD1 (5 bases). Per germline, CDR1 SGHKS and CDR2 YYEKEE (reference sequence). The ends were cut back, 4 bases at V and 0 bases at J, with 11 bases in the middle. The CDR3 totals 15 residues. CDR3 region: CASSLADSSNQPQHF. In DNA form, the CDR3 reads TGTGCCAGCAGCCTCGCAGACAGTAGCAATCAGCCCCAGCATTTT.

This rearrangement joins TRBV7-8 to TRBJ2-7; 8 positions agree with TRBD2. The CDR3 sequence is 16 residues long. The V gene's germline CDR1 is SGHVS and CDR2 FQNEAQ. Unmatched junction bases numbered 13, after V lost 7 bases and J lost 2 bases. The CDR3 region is CASTSREGRSAYEQYF. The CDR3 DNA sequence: TGTGCCAGCACTTCTCGGGAGGGACGTTCGGCCTACGAGCAGTACTTC. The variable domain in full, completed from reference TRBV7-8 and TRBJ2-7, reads GAGVSQSPRYKVAKRGQDVALRCDPISGHVSLFWYQQALGQGPEFLTYFQNEAQLDKSGLPSDRFFAERPEGSVSTLKIQRTQQEDSAVYLCASTSREGRSAYEQYFGPGTRLTVT.

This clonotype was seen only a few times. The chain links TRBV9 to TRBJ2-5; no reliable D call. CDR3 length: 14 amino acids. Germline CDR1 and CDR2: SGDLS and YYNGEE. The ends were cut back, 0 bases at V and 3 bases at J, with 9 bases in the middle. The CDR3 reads CASSVAAEKETQYF. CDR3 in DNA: TGTGCCAGCAGCGTAGCAGCAGAAAAAGAGACCCAGTACTTC.

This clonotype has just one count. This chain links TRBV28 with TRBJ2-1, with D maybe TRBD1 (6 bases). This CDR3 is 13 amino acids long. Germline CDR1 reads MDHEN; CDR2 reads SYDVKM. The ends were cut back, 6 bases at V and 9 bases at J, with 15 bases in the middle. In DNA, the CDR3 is TGTGCCAGCAGCCCGGGGCAGGGGCTTGAGCAGTTCTTC. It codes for CASSPGQGLEQFF.

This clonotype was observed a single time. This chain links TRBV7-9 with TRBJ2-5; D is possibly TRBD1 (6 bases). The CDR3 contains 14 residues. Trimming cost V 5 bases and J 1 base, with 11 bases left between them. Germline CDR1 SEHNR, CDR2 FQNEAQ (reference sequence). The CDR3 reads CASSPGQTQETQYF. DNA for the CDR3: TGTGCCAGCAGCCCCGGACAGACCCAAGAGACCCAGTACTTC. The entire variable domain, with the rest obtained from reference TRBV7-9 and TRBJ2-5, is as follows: DTGVSQNPRHKITKRGQNVTFRCDPISEHNRLYWYRQTLGQGPEFLTYFQNEAQLEKSRLLSDRFSAERPKGSFSTLEIQRTEQGDSAMYLCASSPGQTQETQYFGPGTRLLVL.

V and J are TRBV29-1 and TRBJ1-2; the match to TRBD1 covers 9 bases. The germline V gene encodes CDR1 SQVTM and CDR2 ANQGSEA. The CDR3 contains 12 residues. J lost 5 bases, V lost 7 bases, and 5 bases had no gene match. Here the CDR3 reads CSDMTGGYGYTF. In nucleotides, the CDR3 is TGCAGCGATATGACAGGGGGATATGGCTACACCTTC.

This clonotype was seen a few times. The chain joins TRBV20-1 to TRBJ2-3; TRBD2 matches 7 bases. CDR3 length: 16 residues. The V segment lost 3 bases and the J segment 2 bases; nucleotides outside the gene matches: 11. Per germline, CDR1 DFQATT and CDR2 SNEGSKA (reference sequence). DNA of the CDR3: TGCAGTGCTAGCCCCGTGGCTAGCGGTTACACAGATACGCAGTATTTT. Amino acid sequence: CSASPVASGYTDTQYF.

CDR3 nucleotide sequence: TGTGCCAGCAGCTTCCCTTCTCGGGGTACAGATACGCAGTATTTT. This sequence encodes CASSFPSRGTDTQYF. The chain has TRBV7-9 and TRBJ2-3; a possible D gene is TRBD2 (5 bases). V was clipped by 3 bases and J by 3 bases, with 13 bases between them. CDR3 size: 15 residues. Germline lookup yields CDR1 SEHNR and CDR2 FQNEAQ (reference sequence).

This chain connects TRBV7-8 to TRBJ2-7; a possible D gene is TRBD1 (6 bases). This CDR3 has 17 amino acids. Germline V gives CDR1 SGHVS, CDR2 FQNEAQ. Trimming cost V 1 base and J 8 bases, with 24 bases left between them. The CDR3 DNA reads TGTGCCAGCAGCTTAGTCGAGAAAACGAAACAGGGTCACAAGCAGTACTTC. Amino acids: CASSLVEKTKQGHKQYF.

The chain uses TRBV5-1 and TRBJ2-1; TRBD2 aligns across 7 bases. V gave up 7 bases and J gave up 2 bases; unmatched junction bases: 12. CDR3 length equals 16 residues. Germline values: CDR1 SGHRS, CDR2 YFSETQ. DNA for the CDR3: TGCGCCAGCGGAGCGGGGCCCGTGGGGCCCTACAATGAGCAGTTCTTC. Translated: CASGAGPVGPYNEQFF.

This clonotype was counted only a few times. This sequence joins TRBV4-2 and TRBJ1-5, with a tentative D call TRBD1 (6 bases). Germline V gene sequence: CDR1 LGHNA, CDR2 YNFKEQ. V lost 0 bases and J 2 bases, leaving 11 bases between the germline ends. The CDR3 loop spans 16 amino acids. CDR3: CASSQDLAGGNQPQHF. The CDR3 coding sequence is TGTGCCAGCAGCCAAGATCTGGCAGGGGGCAATCAGCCCCAGCATTTT.